This T cell receptor (beta chain) came from a study of CD8 T cells in Susac syndrome. Negative isolation yielded CD4+ and CD8+ T cells, and FACS enriched TEMRA cells. An input of 0.5 to 1 ug of RNA was subjected to reverse transcription using random hexamers. The authors amplified TCR beta CDR3 across 54 Vbeta and 13 Jbeta using immunoSEQ multiplex PCR. MiXCR was run by TCRdb on the immunoSEQ multiplex PCR reads, yielding one entry per CDR3 protein. The sample carries 150,000 to 200,000 distinct CDR3 sequences, roughly 95% recorded once. This CDR3 is 15 amino acids long. Germline CDR1 reads LGHNA; CDR2 reads YSLEER. V lost 0 bases to trimming and J lost 6 bases, with 15 bases between them. This clonotype appeared a single time.

V usage is TRBV4-3 and J usage is TRBJ2-7, with unresolved D. This receptor was obtained from a human donor in good health. The sequencing input was CD4+ T cells from PBMCs. CDR3 protein: CASSQEAKLGSEQYF. CDR3 sequence (DNA): TGCGCCAGCAGCCAAGAGGCCAAATTAGGATCCGAGCAGTACTTC.